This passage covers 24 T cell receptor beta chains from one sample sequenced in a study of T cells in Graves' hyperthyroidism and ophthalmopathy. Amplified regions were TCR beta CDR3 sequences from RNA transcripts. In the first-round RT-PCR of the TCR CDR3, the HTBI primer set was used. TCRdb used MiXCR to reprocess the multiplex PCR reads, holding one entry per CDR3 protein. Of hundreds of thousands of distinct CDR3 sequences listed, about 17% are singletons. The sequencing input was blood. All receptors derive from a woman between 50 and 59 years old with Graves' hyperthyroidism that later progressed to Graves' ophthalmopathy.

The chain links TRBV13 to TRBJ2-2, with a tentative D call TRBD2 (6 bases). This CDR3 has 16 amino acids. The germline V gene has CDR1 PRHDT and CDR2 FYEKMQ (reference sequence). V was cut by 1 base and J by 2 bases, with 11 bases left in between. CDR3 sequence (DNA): TGTGCCAGCAGCTTAGACCCAGGGACTAACACCGGGGAGCTGTTTTTT. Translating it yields CASSLDPGTNTGELFF.

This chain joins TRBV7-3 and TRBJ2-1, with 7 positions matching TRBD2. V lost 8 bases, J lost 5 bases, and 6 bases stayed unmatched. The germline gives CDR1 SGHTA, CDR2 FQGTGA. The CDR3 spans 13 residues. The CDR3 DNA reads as TGTGCCAGCCGCATGGGAGGGAACAATGAGCAGTTCTTC. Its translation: CASRMGGNNEQFF.

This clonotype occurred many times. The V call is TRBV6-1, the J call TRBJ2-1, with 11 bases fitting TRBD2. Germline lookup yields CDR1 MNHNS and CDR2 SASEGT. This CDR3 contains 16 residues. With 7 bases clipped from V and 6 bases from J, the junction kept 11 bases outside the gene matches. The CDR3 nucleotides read TGTGCCAGCAAATCCCTGGGACTAGCGGATCGCAATGAGCAGTTCTTC. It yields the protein CASKSLGLADRNEQFF.

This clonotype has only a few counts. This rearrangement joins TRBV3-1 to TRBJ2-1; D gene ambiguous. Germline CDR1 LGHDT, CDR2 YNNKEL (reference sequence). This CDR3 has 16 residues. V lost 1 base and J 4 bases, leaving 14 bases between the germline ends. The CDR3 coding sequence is TGTGCCAGCAGCCAAGTCTCCCAGAATAGTTACAATGAGCAGTTCTTC. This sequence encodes CASSQVSQNSYNEQFF.

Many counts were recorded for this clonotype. The CDR3 spells CASSSTRDTEAFF. The CDR3 nucleotides read TGTGCCAGCAGTTCTACAAGGGATACTGAAGCTTTCTTT. J is TRBJ1-1 and V is TRBV6-1, with unresolved D. The germline V gene encodes CDR1 MNHNS and CDR2 SASEGT. The CDR3 has 13 residues. V was pared by 5 bases and J by 5 bases, with 12 bases between.

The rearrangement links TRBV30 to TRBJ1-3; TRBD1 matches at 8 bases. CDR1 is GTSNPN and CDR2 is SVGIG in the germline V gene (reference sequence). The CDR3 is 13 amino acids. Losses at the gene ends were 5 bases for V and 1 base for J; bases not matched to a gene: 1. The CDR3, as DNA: TGTGCCTGGGACAGGGGTTCTGGAAACACCATATATTTT. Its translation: CAWDRGSGNTIYF. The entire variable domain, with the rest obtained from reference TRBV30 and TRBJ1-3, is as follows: SQTIHQWPATLVQPVGSPLSLECTVEGTSNPNLYWYRQAAGRGLQLLFYSVGIGQISSEVPQNLSASRPQDRQFILSSKKLLLSDSGFYLCAWDRGSGNTIYFGEGSWLTVV.

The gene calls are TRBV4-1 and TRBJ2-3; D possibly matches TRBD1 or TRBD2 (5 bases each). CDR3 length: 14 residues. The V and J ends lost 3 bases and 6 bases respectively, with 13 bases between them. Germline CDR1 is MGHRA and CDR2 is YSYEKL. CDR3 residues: CASSQTGAQDTQYF. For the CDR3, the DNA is TGCGCCAGCAGCCAGACCGGGGCACAGGATACGCAGTATTTT.

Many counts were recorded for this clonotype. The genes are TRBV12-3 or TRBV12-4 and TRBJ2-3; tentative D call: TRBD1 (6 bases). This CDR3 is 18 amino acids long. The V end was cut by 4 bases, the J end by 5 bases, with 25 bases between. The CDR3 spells CASSSVIGKQGREDTQYF. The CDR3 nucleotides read TGTGCCAGCAGTTCCGTTATAGGGAAACAGGGACGAGAAGATACGCAGTATTTT.

CDR3 protein: CASSLQGSDTDTQYF. In DNA form, the CDR3 reads TGCGCCAGCAGCTTGCAGGGGTCGGACACAGATACGCAGTATTTT. The chain is built from TRBV5-1 and TRBJ2-3, with D possibly matching TRBD1 (6 bases). The CDR3 has 15 amino acids. Trimming shortened V by 1 base and J by 2 bases, and 11 bases separated the two germline ends. Germline CDR1 SGHRS, CDR2 YFSETQ.

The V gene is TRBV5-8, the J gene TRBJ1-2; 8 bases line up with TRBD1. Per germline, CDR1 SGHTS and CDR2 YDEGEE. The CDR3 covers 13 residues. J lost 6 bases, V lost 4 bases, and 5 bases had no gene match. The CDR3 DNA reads TGTGCCAGCAGCGACGACAGGGGCCATGGCTACACCTTC. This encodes CASSDDRGHGYTF.

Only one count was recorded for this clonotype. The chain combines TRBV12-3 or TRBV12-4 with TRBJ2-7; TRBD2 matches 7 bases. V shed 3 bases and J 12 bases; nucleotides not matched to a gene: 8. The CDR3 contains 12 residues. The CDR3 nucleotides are TGTGCCAGCAGTTTCGGGGGGAGGAGGCTGTACTTC. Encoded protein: CASSFGGRRLYF.

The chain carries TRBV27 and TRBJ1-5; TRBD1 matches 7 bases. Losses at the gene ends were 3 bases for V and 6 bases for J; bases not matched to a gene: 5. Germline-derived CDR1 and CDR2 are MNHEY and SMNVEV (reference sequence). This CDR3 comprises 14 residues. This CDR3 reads CASSFQGGSQPQHF. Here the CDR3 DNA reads TGTGCCAGCAGTTTCCAGGGGGGCAGTCAGCCCCAGCATTTT.

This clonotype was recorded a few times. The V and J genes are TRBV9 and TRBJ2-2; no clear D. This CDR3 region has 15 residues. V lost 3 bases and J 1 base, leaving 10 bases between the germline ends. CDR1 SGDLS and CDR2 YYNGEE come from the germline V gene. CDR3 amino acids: CASSDPFRNTGELFF. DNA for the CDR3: TGTGCCAGCAGCGACCCTTTTCGGAACACCGGGGAGCTGTTTTTT. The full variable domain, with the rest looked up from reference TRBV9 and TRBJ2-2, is DSGVTQTPKHLITATGQRVTLRCSPRSGDLSVYWYQQSLDQGLQFLIQYYNGEERAKGNILERFSAQQFPDLHSELNLSSLELGDSALYFCASSDPFRNTGELFFGEGSRLTVL.

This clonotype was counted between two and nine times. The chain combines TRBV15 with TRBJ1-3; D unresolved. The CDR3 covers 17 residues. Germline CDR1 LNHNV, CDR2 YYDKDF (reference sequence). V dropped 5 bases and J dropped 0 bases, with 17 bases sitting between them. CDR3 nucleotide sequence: TGTGCCACCAGCCTCTTGGGCAGGCTGAACTCTGGAAACACCATATATTTT. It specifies CATSLLGRLNSGNTIYF.

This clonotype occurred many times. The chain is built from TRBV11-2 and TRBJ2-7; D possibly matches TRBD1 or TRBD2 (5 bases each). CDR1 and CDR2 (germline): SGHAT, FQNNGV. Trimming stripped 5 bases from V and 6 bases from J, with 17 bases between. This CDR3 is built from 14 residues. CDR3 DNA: TGTGCCAGCAGCCTTGGGACCTACTCTCGCGAGCAGTACTTC. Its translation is CASSLGTYSREQYF.

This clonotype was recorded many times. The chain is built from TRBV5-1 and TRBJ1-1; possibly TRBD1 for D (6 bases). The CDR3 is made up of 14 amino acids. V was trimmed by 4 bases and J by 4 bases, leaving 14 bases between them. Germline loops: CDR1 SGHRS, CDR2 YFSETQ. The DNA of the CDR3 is TGCGCCAGCAGCCACAAAGGGGGGGTCACTGAAGCTTTCTTT. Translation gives CASSHKGGVTEAFF.

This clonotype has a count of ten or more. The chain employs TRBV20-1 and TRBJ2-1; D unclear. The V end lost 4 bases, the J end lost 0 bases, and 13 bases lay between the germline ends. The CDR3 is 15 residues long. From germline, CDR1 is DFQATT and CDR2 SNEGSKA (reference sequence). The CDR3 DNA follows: TGCAGTGCTATCTCACGACGGTTCTCCTACAATGAGCAGTTCTTC. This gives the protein CSAISRRFSYNEQFF.

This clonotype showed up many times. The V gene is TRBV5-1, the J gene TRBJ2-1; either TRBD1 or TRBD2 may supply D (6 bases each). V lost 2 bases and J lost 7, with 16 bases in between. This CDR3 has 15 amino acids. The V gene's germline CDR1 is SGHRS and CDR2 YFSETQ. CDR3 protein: CASSLAGLRGNEQFF. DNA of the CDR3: TGCGCCAGCAGCTTAGCGGGCCTTAGGGGGAATGAGCAGTTCTTC.

CDR3 in amino acids: CSEGQSNEKLFF. The CDR3 nucleotides read TGCAGTGAAGGACAGAGTAATGAAAAACTGTTTTTT. The chain is built from TRBV29-1 and TRBJ1-4, with a possible D match to TRBD1 (6 bases). This CDR3 has 12 amino acids. Germline CDR1 SQVTM, CDR2 ANQGSEA.

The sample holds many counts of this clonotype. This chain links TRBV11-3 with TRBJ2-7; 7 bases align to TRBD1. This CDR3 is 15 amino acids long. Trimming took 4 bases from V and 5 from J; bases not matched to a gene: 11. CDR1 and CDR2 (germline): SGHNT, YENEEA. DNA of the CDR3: TGTGCCAGCAGCTCCACAGGGGTGGATTACCACGAGCAGTACTTC. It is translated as CASSSTGVDYHEQYF. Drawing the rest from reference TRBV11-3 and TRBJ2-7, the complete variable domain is EAGVVQSPRYKIIEKKQPVAFWCNPISGHNTLYWYLQNLGQGPELLIRYENEEAVDDSQLPKDRFSAERLKGVDSTLKIQPAELGDSAVYLCASSSTGVDYHEQYFGPGTRLTVT.

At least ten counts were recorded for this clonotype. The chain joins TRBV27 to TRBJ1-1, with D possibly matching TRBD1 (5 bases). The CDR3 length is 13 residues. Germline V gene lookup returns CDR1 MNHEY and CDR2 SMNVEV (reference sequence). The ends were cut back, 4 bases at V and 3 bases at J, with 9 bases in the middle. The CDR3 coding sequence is TGTGCCAGCAGTTGGGGGTTGGACACTGAAGCTTTCTTT. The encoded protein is CASSWGLDTEAFF.

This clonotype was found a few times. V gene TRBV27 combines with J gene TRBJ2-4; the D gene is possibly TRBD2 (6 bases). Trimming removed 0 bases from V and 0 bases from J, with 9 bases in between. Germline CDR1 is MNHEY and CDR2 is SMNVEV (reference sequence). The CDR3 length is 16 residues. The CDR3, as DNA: TGTGCCAGCAGTTTATCGAGCGGGCGAGCCAAAAACATTCAGTACTTC. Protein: CASSLSSGRAKNIQYF.

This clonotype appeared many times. The CDR3 sequence is CASRGDREGYGYTF. The CDR3 DNA follows: TGTGCCAGCAGAGGGGACAGGGAGGGCTATGGCTACACCTTC. The rearrangement links TRBV2 to TRBJ1-2; 9 bases fit TRBD1. This CDR3 has 14 residues. The germline CDR1 and CDR2 sequences are SNHLY and FYNNEI. The J segment lost 4 bases and the V segment lost 6 bases, leaving 6 bases of the junction unmatched.

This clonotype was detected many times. The CDR3 sequence is CSGGLAGELQETQYF. The DNA of the CDR3 is TGCAGTGGGGGACTAGCGGGGGAGCTCCAAGAGACCCAGTACTTC. The V call is TRBV20-1, the J call TRBJ2-5; 14 bases agree with TRBD2. The germline CDR1 and CDR2 sequences are DFQATT and SNEGSKA (reference sequence). V dropped 7 bases and J dropped 1; count of bases not matched to a gene: 5. The CDR3 has 15 amino acids.